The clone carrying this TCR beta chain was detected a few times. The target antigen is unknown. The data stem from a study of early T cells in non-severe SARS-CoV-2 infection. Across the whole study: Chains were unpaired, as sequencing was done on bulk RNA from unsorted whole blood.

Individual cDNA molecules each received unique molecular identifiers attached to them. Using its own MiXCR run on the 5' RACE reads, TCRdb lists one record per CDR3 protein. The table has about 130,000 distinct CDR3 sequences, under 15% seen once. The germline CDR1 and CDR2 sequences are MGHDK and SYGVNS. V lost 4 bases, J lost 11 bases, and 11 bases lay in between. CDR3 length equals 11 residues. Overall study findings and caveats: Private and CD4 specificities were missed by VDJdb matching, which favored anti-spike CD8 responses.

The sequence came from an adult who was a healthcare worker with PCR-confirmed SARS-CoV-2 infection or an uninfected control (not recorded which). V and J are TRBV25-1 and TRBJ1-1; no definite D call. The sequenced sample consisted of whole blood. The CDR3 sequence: CASSVSGKAFF. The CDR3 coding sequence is TGTGCCAGCAGTGTTTCGGGGAAGGCTTTCTTT. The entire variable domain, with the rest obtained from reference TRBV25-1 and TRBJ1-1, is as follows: EADIYQTPRYLVIGTGKKITLECSQTMGHDKMYWYQQDPGMELHLIHYSYGVNSTEKGDLSSESTVSRIRTEHFPLTLESARPSHTSQYLCASSVSGKAFFGQGTRLTVV.